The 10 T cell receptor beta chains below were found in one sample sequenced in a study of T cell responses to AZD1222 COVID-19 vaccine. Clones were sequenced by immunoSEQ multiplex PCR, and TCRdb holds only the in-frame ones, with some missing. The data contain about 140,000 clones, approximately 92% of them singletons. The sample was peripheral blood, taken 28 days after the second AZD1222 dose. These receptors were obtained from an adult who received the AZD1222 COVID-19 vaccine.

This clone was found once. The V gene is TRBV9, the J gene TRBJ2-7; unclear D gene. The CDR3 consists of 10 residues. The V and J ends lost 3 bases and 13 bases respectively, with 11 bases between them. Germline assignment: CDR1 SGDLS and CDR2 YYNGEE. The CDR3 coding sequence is TGTGCCAGCAGCGGATCCAACCTTTACTTC. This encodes CASSGSNLYF.

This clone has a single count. The CDR3 DNA is TGTGCCAGCAGCCAAGGTGCCGGTGACAAAAACATTCAGTACTTC. Protein product: CASSQGAGDKNIQYF. This chain uses TRBV5-6 with TRBJ2-4; unclear D gene. The CDR3 has 15 residues. Trimming took off 4 bases at V and 3 bases at J, with 14 bases between the two ends. Germline V gene sequence: CDR1 SGHDT, CDR2 YYEEEE.

The CDR3 DNA is TGTGCCAGCAGCCCCTTACTAAGCGGGAGATCAGTCGAGCAGTACTTC. Residues: CASSPLLSGRSVEQYF. The chain recombines TRBV6-2 or TRBV6-3 with TRBJ2-7; 8 positions agree with TRBD2. CDR1 MNHEY and CDR2 SVGEGT come from the germline V gene. The junction had 16 bases not matched to a gene; V was cut back by 6 bases and J by 6 bases. The CDR3 covers 16 residues.

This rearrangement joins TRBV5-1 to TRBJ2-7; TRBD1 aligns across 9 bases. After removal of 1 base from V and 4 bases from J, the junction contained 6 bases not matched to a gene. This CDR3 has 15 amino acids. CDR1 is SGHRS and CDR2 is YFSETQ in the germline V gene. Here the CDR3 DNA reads TGCGCCAGCAGCTTGATAACAGGGGGCAGTTACGAGCAGTACTTC. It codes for CASSLITGGSYEQYF.

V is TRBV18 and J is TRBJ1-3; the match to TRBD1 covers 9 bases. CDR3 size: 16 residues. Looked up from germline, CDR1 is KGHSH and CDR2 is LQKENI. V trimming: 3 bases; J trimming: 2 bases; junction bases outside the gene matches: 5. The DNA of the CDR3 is TGTGCCAGCTCACCTGGACAGGGGAACACTGGAAACACCATATATTTT. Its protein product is CASSPGQGNTGNTIYF.

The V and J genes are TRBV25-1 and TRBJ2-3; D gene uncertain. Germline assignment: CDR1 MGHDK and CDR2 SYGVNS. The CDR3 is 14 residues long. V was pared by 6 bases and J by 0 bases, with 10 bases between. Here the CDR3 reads CASSRSPSTDTQYF. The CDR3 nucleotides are TGTGCCAGCAGCCGTTCGCCTAGCACAGATACGCAGTATTTT.

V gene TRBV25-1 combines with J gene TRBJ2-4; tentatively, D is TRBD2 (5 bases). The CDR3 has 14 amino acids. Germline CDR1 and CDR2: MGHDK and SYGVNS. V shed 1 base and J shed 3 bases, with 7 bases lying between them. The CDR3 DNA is TGTGCCAGCAGTGAATTCGGGGACAAAAACATTCAGTACTTC. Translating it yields CASSEFGDKNIQYF.

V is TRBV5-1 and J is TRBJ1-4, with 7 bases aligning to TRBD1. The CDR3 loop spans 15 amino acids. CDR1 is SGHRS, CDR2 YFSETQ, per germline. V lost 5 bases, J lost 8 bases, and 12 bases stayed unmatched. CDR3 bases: TGCGCCAGCAGTCCCACAGGGGAACGAAGCGAAAAACTGTTTTTT. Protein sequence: CASSPTGERSEKLFF.

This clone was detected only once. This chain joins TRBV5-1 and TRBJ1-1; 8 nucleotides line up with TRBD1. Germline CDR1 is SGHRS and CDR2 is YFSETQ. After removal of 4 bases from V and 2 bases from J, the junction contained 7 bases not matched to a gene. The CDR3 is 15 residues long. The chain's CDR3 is CASSNYRGVNTEAFF. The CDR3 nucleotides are TGCGCCAGCAGCAACTACAGGGGGGTTAACACTGAAGCTTTCTTT.

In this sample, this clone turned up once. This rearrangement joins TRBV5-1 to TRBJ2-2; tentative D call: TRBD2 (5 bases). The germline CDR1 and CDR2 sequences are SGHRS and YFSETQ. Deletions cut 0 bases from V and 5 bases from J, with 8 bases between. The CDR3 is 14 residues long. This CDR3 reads CASSLGRDTGELFF. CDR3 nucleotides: TGCGCCAGCAGCTTGGGACGGGATACCGGGGAGCTGTTTTTT.